This T cell receptor (beta chain) was identified during a study of blood T cell repertoires in COVID-19. CDR1 and CDR2 from the germline V gene are SGHRS and YFSETQ. This CDR3 is 16 amino acids long. V shed 3 bases, J shed 5 bases, and the junction held 9 bases outside the gene matches. This clone turned up a few times. Per the original data handling: Amplification from reference gene primers served as the basis for estimated nucleated cell counts. Profiled with immunoSEQ multiplex PCR; TCRdb holds only in-frame clones, not every one. The V and J calls and the clone size are those of that table, but D and trimming were determined from the DNA. Of some 250,000 clones listed, 86% were seen once; the top ten hold nearly 2%.

This clonotype originated in a young man with active or convalescent COVID-19. The genes are TRBV5-1 and TRBJ1-4; 8 positions match TRBD1. The specimen sequenced was peripheral blood. The CDR3 is CASSSTTGGRNEKLFF. CDR3 sequence (DNA): TGCGCCAGCAGCTCCACAACAGGGGGACGAAATGAAAAACTGTTTTTT.